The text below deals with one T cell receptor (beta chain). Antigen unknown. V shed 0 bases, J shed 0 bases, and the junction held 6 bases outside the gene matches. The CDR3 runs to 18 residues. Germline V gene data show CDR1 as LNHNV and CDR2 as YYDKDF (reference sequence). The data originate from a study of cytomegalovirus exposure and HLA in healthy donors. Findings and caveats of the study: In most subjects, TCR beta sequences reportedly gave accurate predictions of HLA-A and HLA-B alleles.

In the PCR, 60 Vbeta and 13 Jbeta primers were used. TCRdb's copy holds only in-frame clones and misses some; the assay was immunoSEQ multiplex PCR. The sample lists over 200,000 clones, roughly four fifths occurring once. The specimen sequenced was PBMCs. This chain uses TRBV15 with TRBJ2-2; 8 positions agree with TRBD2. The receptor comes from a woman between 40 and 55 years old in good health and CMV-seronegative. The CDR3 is CATSRERGLGSNTGELFF. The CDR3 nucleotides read TGTGCCACCAGCAGAGAACGGGGACTAGGTTCGAACACCGGGGAGCTGTTTTTT.